This T cell receptor (beta chain) is drawn from a study of prognosis after radiotherapy for stage I lung cancer. It was by two-round multiplex PCR that TCR beta CDR3 was amplified from genomic DNA. First-round PCR, the initial amplification, used primers specific to each TRBV and TRBJ gene. In TCRdb, the multiplex PCR reads were re-called with MiXCR into one record per CDR3 protein. The sample has 25,000 to 30,000 distinct CDR3 sequences; just over 40% are singletons. Approximately 6 milliliters of peripheral blood were drawn at each of two time points. There are many counts of this clonotype. Trimming stripped 7 bases from V and 3 bases from J, with 11 bases between. This CDR3 is built from 13 residues. Germline V CDR1 and CDR2: MNHNS, SASEGT.

Sequencing used PBMCs, obtained before or after stereotactic body radiation therapy (not recorded which). The rearrangement joins TRBV6-1 to TRBJ2-3, with TRBD1 as a possible D gene (6 bases). The sequence derives from a donor over 45 with non-small cell lung cancer. The DNA of the CDR3 is TGTGCCAGCATCGCAGGGGAGACAGATACGCAGTATTTT. Encoded protein: CASIAGETDTQYF.